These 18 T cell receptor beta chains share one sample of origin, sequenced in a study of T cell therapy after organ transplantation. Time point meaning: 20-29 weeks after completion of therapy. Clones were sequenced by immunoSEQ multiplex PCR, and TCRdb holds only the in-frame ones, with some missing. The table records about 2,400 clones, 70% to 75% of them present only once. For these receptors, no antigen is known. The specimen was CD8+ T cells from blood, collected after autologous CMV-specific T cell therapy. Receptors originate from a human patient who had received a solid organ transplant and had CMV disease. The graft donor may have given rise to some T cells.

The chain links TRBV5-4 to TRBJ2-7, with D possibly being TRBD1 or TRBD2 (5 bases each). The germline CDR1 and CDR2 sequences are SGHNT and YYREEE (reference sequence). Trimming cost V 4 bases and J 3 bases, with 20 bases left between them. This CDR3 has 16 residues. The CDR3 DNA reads TGTGCCAGCAGCCGGGGACCAGGGACGAAGTACTACGAGCAGTACTTC. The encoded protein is CASSRGPGTKYYEQYF.

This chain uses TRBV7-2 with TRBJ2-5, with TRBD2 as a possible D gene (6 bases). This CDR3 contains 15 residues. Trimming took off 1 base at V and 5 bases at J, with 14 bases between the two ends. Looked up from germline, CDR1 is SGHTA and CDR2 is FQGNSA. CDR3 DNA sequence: TGTGCCAGCAGCTTAGTAGCGGACCTCAGGGAGACCCAGTACTTC. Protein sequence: CASSLVADLRETQYF.

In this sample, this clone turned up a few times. The CDR3 loop reads CASSWDSGYTF. The CDR3 DNA reads TGTGCCAGCAGCTGGGACAGTGGCTACACCTTC. V usage is TRBV5-4 and J usage is TRBJ1-2, with 7 bases aligning to TRBD1. The germline V gene encodes CDR1 SGHNT and CDR2 YYREEE (reference sequence). With V trimmed by 3 bases and J by 7 bases, 0 bases remained unmatched. This CDR3 region has 11 residues.

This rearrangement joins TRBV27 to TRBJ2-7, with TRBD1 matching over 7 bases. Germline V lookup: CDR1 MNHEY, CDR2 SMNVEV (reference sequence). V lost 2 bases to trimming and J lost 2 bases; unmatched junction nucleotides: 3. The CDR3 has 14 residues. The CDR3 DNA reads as TGTGCCAGCAGTTTAGGGACAGAGACCTACGAGCAGTACTTC. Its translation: CASSLGTETYEQYF.

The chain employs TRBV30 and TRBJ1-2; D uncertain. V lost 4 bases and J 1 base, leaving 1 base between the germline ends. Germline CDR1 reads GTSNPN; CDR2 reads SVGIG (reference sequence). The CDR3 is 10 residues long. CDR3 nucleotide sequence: TGTGCCTGGAATAACTATGGCTACACCTTC. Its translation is CAWNNYGYTF.

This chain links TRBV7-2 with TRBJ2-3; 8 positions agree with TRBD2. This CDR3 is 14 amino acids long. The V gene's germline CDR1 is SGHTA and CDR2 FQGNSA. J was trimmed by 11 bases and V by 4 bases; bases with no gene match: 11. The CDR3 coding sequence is TGTGCCAGCAGCTCGCCCGGGACTAGAGGGGGGCAGTATTTT. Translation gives CASSSPGTRGGQYF.

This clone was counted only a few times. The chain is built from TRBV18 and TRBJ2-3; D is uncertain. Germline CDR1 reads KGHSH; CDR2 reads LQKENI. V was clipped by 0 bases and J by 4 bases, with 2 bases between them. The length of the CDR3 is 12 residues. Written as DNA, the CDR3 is TGTGCCAGCTCACCACCGCCAGATACGCAGTATTTT. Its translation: CASSPPPDTQYF.

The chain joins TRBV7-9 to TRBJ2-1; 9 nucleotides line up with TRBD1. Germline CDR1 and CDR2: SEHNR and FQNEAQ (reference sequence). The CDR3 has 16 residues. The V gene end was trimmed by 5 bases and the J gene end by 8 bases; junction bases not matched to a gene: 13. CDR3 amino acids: CASSGQGSGTWDEQFF. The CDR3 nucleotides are TGTGCCAGCAGCGGACAGGGGAGCGGTACGTGGGATGAGCAGTTCTTC.

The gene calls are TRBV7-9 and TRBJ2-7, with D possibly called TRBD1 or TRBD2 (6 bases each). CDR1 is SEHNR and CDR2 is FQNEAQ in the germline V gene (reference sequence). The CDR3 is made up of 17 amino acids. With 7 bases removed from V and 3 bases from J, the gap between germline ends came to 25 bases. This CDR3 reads CASTLFPGARSSYEQYF. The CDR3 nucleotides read TGTGCCAGCACCCTATTCCCGGGGGCGCGTTCCAGCTACGAGCAGTACTTC.

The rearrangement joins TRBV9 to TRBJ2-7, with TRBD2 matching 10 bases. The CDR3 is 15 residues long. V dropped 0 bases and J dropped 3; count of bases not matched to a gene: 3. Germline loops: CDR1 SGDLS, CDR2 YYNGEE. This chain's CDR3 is CASSVGTSGNYEQYF. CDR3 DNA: TGTGCCAGCAGCGTAGGGACTAGCGGAAACTACGAGCAGTACTTC.

CDR3 nucleotide sequence: TGTGCCAGCAGCGCCTTTCCCGGGACAGGGGACTACAATGAGCAGTTCTTC. Protein: CASSAFPGTGDYNEQFF. The rearrangement links TRBV9 to TRBJ2-1; 10 bases fit TRBD1. The trim removed 3 bases at V and 3 bases at J, leaving 9 bases unmatched. Germline V CDR1 and CDR2: SGDLS, YYNGEE. CDR3 size: 17 residues.

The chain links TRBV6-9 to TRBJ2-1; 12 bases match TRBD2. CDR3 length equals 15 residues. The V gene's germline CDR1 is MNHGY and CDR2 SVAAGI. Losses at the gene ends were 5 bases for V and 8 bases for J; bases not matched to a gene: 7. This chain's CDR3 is CASSPTSGRGDEQFF. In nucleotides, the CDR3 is TGTGCCAGCAGTCCGACTAGCGGGAGAGGAGATGAGCAGTTCTTC.

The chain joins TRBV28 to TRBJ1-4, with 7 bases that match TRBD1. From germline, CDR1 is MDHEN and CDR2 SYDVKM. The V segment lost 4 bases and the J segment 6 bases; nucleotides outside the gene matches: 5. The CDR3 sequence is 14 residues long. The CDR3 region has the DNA TGTGCCAGCAGTTCGTCAGGGGGGGATGAAAAACTGTTTTTT. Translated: CASSSSGGDEKLFF.

The CDR3 protein is CASSQSPSDTDTQYF. The CDR3 bases are TGCGCCAGCAGCCAAAGTCCTAGCGACACAGATACGCAGTATTTT. The V call is TRBV4-1, the J call TRBJ2-3; D is possibly TRBD2 (6 bases). In germline, CDR1 is MGHRA, CDR2 YSYEKL. The CDR3 runs 15 residues. Trimming removed 2 bases at V and 2 bases at J, with 11 bases between.

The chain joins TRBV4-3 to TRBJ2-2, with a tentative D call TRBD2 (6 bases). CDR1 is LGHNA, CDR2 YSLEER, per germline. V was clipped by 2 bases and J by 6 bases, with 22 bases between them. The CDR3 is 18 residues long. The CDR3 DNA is TGCGCCAGCAGCCAATACCGCGGGGTACGTGAAAGAGCCGGGGAGCTGTTTTTT. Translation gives CASSQYRGVRERAGELFF.

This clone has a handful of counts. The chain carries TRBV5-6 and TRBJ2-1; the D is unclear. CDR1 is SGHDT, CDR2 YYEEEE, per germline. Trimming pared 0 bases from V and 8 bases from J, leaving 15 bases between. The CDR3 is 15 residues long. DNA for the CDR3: TGTGCCAGCAGCTTGGAGACGCGCCCCCGGGATGAGCAGTTCTTC. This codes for CASSLETRPRDEQFF.

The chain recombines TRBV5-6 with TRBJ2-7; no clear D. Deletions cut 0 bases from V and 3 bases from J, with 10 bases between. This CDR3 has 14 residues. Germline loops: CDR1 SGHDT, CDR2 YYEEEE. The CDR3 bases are TGTGCCAGCAGCTTGGGGGGTTCCGGCTACGAGCAGTACTTC. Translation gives CASSLGGSGYEQYF.

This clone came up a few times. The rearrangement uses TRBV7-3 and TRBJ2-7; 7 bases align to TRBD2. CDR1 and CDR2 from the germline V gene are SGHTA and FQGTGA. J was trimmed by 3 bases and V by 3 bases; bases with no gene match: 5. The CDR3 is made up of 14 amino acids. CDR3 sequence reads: CASSLGGRSYEQYF. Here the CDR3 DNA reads TGTGCCAGCAGCTTGGGCGGGAGAAGCTACGAGCAGTACTTC. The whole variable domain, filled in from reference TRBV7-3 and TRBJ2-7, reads GAGVSQTPSNKVTEKGKYVELRCDPISGHTALYWYRQSLGQGPEFLIYFQGTGAADDSGLPNDRFFAVRPEGSVSTLKIQRTERGDSAVYLCASSLGGRSYEQYFGPGTRLTVT.